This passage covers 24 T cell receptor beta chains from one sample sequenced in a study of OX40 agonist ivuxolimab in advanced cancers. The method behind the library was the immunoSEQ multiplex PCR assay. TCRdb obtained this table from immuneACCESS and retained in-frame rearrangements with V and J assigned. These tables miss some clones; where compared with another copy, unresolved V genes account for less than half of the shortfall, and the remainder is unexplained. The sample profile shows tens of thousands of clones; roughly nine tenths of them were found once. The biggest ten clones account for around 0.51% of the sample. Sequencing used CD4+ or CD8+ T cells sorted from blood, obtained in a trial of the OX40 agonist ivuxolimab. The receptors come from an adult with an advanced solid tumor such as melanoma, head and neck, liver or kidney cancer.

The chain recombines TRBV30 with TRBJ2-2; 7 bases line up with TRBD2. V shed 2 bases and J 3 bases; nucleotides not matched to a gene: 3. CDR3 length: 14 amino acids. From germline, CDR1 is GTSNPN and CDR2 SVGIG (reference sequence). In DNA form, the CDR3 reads TGTGCCTGGAGTTCGAGCGGGGACACCGGGGAGCTGTTTTTT. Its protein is CAWSSSGDTGELFF. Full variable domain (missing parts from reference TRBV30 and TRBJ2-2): SQTIHQWPATLVQPVGSPLSLECTVEGTSNPNLYWYRQAAGRGLQLLFYSVGIGQISSEVPQNLSASRPQDRQFILSSKKLLLSDSGFYLCAWSSSGDTGELFFGEGSRLTVL.

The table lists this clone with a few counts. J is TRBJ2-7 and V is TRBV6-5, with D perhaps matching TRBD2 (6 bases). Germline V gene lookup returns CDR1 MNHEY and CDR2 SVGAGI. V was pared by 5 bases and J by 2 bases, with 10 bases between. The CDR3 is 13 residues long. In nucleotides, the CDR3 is TGTGCCAGCAGTGATACGGGGGCCTACGAGCAGTACTTC. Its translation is CASSDTGAYEQYF.

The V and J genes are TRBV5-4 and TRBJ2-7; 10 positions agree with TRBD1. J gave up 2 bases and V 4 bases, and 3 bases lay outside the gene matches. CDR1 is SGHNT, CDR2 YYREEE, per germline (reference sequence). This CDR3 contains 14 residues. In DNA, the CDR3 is TGTGCCAGCAGCCCCGGGACAGGGGCCTACGAGCAGTACTTC. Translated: CASSPGTGAYEQYF.

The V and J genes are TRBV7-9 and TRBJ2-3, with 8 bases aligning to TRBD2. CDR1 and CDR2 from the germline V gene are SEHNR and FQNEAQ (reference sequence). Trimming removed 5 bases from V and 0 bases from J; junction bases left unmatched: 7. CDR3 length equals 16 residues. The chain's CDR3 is CASSPRLAYSTDTQYF. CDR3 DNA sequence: TGTGCCAGCAGCCCGCGACTAGCGTATAGCACAGATACGCAGTATTTT. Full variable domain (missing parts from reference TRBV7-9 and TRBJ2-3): DTGVSQNPRHKITKRGQNVTFRCDPISEHNRLYWYRQTLGQGPEFLTYFQNEAQLEKSRLLSDRFSAERPKGSFSTLEIQRTEQGDSAMYLCASSPRLAYSTDTQYFGPGTRLTVL.

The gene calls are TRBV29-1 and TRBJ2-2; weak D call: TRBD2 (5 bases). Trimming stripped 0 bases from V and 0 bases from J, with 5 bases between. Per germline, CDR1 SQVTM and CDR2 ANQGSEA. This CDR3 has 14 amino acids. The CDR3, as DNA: TGCAGCGTTGAAGAACTAGCGAACACCGGGGAGCTGTTTTTT. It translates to CSVEELANTGELFF.

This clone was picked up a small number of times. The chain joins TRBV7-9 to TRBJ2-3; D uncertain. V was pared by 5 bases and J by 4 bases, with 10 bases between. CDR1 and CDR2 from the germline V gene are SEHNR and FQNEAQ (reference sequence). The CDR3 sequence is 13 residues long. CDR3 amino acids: CASSPKGPDTQYF. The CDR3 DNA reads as TGTGCCAGCAGCCCAAAGGGCCCAGATACGCAGTATTTT. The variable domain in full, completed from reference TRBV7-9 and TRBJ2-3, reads DTGVSQNPRHKITKRGQNVTFRCDPISEHNRLYWYRQTLGQGPEFLTYFQNEAQLEKSRLLSDRFSAERPKGSFSTLEIQRTEQGDSAMYLCASSPKGPDTQYFGPGTRLTVL.

The CDR3: CASRLGQGGPDTQYF. The CDR3 region has the DNA TGTGCAAGTCGCTTAGGTCAGGGGGGCCCAGATACGCAGTATTTT. The rearrangement links TRBV12-2 to TRBJ2-3; no DNA check was done on the table's D call, TRBD1. TRBV12-2 is assigned pseudogene status. CDR3 length: 15 residues.

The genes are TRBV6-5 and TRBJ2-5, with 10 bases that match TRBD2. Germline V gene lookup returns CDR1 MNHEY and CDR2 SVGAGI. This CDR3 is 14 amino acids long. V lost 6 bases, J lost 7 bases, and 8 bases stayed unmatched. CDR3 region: CASSQSGRAGTQYF. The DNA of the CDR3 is TGTGCCAGCAGCCAAAGCGGGAGGGCCGGGACCCAGTACTTC.

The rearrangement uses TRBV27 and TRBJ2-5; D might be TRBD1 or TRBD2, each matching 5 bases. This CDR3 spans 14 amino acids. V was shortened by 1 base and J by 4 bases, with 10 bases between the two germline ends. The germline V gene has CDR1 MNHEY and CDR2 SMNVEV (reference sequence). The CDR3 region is CASSLFDSGETQYF. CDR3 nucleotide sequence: TGTGCCAGCAGTTTATTCGACAGCGGAGAGACCCAGTACTTC.

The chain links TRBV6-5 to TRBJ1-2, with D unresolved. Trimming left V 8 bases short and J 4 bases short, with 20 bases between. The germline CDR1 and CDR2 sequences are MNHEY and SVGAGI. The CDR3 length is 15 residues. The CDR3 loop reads CASFLRGAVLYGYTF. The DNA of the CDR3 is TGTGCCAGCTTCCTACGGGGAGCAGTCCTCTATGGCTACACCTTC.

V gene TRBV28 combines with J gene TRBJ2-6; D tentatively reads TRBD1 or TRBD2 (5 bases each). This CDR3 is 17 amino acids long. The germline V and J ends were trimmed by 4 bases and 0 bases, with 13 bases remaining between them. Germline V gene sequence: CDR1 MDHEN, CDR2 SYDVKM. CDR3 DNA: TGTGCCAGCAGTTCAGCCGGGACCTTCTCTGGGGCCAACGTCCTGACTTTC. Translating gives CASSSAGTFSGANVLTF.

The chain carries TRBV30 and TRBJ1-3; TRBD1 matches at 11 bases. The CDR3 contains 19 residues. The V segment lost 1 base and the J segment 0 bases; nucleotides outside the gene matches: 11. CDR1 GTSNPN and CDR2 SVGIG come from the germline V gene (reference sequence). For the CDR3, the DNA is TGTGCCTGGAGTGCCCGGCTCGGGACAGGGGGGGGCTCTGGAAACACCATATATTTT. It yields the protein CAWSARLGTGGGSGNTIYF.

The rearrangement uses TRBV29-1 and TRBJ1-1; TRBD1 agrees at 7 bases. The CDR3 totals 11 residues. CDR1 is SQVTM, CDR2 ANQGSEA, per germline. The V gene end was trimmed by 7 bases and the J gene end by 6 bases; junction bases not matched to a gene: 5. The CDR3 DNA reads TGCAGCGCGACAGGGATCGCTGAAGCTTTCTTT. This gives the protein CSATGIAEAFF.

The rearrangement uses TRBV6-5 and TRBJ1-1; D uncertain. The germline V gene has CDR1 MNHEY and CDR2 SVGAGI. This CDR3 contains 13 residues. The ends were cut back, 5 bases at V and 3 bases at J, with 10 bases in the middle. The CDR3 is CASSEVAHTEAFF. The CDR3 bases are TGTGCCAGCAGTGAAGTGGCCCACACTGAAGCTTTCTTT.

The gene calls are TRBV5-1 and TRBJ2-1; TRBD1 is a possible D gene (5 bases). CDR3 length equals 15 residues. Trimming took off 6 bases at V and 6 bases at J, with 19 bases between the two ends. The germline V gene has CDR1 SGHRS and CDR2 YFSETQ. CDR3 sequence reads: CASTHRGASANEQFF. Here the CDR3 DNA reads TGCGCCAGCACCCATAGGGGCGCGAGTGCCAATGAGCAGTTCTTC. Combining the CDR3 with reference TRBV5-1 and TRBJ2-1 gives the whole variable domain KAGVTQTPRYLIKTRGQQVTLSCSPISGHRSVSWYQQTPGQGLQFLFEYFSETQRNKGNFPGRFSGRQFSNSRSEMNVSTLELGDSALYLCASTHRGASANEQFFGPGTRLTVL.

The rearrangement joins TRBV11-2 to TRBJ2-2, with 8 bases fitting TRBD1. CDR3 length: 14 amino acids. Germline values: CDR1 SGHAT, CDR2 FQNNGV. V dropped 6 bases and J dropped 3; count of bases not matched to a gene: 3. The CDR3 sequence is CASRDRDYTGELFF. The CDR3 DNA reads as TGTGCCAGCAGGGACAGGGACTACACCGGGGAGCTGTTTTTT.

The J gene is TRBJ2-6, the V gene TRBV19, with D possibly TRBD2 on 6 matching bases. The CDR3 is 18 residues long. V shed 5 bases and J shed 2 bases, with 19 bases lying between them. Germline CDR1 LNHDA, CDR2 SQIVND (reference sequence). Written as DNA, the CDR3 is TGTGCCAGTAGTTCGGAGGGGCTGGTATTAGCTGGGGCCAACGTCCTGACTTTC. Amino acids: CASSSEGLVLAGANVLTF.

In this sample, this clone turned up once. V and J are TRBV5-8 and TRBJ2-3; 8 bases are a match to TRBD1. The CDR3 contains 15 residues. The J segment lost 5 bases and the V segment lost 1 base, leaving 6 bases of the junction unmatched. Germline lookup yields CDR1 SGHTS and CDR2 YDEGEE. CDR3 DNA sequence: TGTGCCAGCAGCTTGTTAGCAGGGGGCAAAGATACGCAGTATTTT. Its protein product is CASSLLAGGKDTQYF.

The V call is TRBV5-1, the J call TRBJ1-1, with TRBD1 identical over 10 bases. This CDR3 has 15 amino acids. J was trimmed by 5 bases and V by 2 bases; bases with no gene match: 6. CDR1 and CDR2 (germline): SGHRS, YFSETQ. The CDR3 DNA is TGCGCCAGCAGCTTCCGACAGGGGGCGGGAACTGAAGCTTTCTTT. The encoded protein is CASSFRQGAGTEAFF.

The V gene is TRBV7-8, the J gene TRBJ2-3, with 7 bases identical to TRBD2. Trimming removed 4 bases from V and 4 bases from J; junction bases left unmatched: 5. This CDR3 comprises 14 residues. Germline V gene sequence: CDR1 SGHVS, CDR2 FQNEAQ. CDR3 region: CASSWRSGADTQYF. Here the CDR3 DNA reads TGTGCCAGCAGCTGGCGGAGCGGGGCAGATACGCAGTATTTT. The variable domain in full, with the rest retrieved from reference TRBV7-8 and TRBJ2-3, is GAGVSQSPRYKVAKRGQDVALRCDPISGHVSLFWYQQALGQGPEFLTYFQNEAQLDKSGLPSDRFFAERPEGSVSTLKIQRTQQEDSAVYLCASSWRSGADTQYFGPGTRLTVL.

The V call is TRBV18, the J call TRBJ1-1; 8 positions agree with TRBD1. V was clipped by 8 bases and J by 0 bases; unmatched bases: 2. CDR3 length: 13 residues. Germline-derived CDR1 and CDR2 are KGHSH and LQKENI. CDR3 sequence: CASADRVNTEAFF. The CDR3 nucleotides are TGTGCCAGCGCGGACAGGGTGAACACTGAAGCTTTCTTT.

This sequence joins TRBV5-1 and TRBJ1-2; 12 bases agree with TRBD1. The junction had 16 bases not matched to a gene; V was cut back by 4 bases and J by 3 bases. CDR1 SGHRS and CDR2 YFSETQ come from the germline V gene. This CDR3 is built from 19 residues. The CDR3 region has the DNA TGCGCCAGCAGCCCATATCCGCCTGGGACAGGGGGCGCGGACTATGGCTACACCTTC. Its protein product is CASSPYPPGTGGADYGYTF.

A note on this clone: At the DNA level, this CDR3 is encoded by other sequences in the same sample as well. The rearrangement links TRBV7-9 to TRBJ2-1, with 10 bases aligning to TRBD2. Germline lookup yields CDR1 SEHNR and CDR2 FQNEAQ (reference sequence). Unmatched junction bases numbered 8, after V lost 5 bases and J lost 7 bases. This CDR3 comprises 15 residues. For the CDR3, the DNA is TGTGCCAGCAGCCCTCCGGGACTAGCGCCTAATGAGCAGTTCTTC. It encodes CASSPPGLAPNEQFF.

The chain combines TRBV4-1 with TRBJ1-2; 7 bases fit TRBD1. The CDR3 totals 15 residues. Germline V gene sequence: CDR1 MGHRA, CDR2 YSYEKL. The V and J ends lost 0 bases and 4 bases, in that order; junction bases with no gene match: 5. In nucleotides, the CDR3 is TGCGCCAGCAGCCAAGAAAGGGGGCTCAGCTATGGCTACACCTTC. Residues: CASSQERGLSYGYTF.